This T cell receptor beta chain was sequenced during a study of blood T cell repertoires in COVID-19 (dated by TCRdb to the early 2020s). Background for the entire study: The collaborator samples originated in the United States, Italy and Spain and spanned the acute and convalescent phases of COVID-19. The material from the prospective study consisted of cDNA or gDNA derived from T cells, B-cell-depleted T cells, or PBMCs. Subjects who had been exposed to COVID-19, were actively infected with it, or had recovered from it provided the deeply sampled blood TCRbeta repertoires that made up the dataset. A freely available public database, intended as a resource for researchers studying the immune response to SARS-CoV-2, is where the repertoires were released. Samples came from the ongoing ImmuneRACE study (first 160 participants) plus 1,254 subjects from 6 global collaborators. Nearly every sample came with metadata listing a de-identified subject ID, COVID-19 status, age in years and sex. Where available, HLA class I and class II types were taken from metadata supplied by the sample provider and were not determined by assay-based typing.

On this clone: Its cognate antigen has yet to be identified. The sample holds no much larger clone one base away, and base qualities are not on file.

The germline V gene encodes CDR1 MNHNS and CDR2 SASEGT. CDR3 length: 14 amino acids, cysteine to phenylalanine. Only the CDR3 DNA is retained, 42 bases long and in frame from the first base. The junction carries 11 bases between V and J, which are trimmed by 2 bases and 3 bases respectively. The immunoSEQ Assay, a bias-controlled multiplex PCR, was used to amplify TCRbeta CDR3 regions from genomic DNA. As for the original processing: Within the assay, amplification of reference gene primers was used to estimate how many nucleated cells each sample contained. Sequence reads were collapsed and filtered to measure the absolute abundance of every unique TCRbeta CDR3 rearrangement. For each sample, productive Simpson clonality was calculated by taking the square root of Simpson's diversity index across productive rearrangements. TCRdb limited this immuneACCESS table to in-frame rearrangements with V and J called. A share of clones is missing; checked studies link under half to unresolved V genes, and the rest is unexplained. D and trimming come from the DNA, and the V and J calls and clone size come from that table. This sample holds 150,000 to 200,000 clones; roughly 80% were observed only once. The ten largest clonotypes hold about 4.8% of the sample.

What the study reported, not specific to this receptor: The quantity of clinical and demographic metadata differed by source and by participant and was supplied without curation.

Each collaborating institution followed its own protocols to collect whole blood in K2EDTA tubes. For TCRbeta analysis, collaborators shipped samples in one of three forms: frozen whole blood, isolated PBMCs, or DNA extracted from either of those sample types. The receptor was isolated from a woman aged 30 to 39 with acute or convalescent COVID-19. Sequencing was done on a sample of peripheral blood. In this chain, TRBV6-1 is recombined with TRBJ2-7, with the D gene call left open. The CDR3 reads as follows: CASSESYSNYEQYF. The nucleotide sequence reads TGTGCCAGCAGTGAAAGTTACAGCAACTACGAGCAGTACTTC.